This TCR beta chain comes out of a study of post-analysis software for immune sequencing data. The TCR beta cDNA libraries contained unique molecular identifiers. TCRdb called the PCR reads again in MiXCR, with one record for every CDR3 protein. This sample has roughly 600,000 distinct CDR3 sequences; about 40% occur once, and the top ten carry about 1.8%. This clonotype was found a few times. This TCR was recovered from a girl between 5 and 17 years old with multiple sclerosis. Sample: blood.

This CDR3 reads CASSLAQGKGITEAFF. The CDR3 DNA reads as TGTGCCAGCAGCTTAGCACAGGGAAAGGGGATCACTGAAGCTTTCTTT. The chain combines TRBV7-2 with TRBJ1-1, with TRBD1 as a possible D gene (6 bases). CDR3 length equals 16 residues. Germline CDR1 is SGHTA and CDR2 is FQGNSA. Trimming cost V 0 bases and J 4 bases, with 15 bases left between them. Based on the CDR3 plus reference TRBV7-2 and TRBJ1-1, the full variable domain is GAGVSQSPSNKVTEKGKDVELRCDPISGHTALYWYRQSLGQGLEFLIYFQGNSAPDKSGLPSDRFSAERTGGSVSTLTIQRTQQEDSAVYLCASSLAQGKGITEAFFGQGTRLTVV.